Listed below are T cell receptor beta chains from one sample, sequenced in a study of Graves' ophthalmopathy and Graves' hyperthyroidism. TCRdb recomputed calls from the multiplex PCR reads with MiXCR, one row per CDR3 protein. The data contain 900,000 to 1,200,000 distinct CDR3 sequences, 36% of them singletons. Sequenced: peripheral blood or thyroid tissue (not recorded which). All receptors derive from an adult man with Graves' hyperthyroidism. Both conserved end residues are part of each CDR3. The D gene is left open where the match is weak. Where a row states a size, it is once, few, many or the class of an expanded clone; other rows omit it.

j_gene	d_gene	v_gene	abundance	CDR3nt	CDR3aa
TRBJ2-7	-	TRBV10-3	few	TGTGCCATCAGTGCGAGGTACGAGCAGTACTTC	CAISARYEQYF
TRBJ1-1	-	TRBV5-1	-	TGCGCCAGCAGCCTGACGGACCTCACTGAAGCTTTCTTT	CASSLTDLTEAFF
TRBJ2-3	-	TRBV4-2	once	TGTGCCAGCCTAGGACCACGGACAGATACGCAGTATTTT	CASLGPRTDTQYF
TRBJ1-2	-	TRBV7-2	many	TGTGCCAGCACCTCGGGGGCGGACGGGAGCTATGGCTACACCTTC	CASTSGADGSYGYTF
TRBJ1-2	TRBD1	TRBV25-1	few	TGTGCCAGTGGGACAGGGGACTATGGCTACACCTTC	CASGTGDYGYTF
TRBJ1-1	-	TRBV11-2	few	TGTGCCAGCAGCTTAGATCTAGAAGCTTTCTTT	CASSLDLEAFF
TRBJ2-7	-	TRBV7-9	-	TGTGCCAGCAGCTTATCTCCAGGGAATGGACAGTACTTC	CASSLSPGNGQYF
TRBJ1-2	TRBD1	TRBV6-5	few	TGTGCCAGCAGTTACCCGGGACAGGGGGATGATGGCTACACCTTC	CASSYPGQGDDGYTF
TRBJ2-5	-	TRBV7-2	many	TGTGCCAGCAGCTTAGGCGGGTACGAAGGGGAGACCCAGTACTTC	CASSLGGYEGETQYF
TRBJ1-5	-	TRBV6-5	many	TGTGCCAGCAGTTCATGGATCAATCAGCCCCAGCATTTT	CASSSWINQPQHF
TRBJ1-5	-	TRBV7-6	many	TGTGCCAGCAGCCCATACGTCAATCAGCCCCAGCATTTT	CASSPYVNQPQHF
TRBJ1-2	TRBD1	TRBV29-1	many	TGCAGCGTTCGGGGACAGGGGTTTGGCTACACCTTC	CSVRGQGFGYTF
TRBJ1-1	-	TRBV12-3/TRBV12-4	few	TGTGCCAGCAGTTCGGGACACCAGAACACTGAAGCTTTCTTT	CASSSGHQNTEAFF
TRBJ2-7	-	TRBV7-8	-	TGTGCCAGCAGCTTAGATGAGAGGGGAGCGCAGTACTTC	CASSLDERGAQYF
TRBJ1-2	-	TRBV20-1	once	TGCAGTGCTTCAAAGGGCATATCTGGCTACACCTTC	CSASKGISGYTF
TRBJ2-5	-	TRBV19	-	TGTGCCAGTAGCCTTCACGGGGGAGCCGGGGTGACCCAGTACTTC	CASSLHGGAGVTQYF
TRBJ1-3	-	TRBV29-1	-	TGCAGCGCTGGGGATTATCACTCTGGAAACACCATATATTTT	CSAGDYHSGNTIYF
TRBJ2-2	-	TRBV7-8	many	TGTGCCAGCAGCACTACCGCGAACACCGGGGAGCTGTTTTTT	CASSTTANTGELFF
TRBJ1-1	-	TRBV6-4	many	TGTGCCAGCAAACCGGGACCATTGAACACTGAAGCTTTCTTT	CASKPGPLNTEAFF
TRBJ2-2	-	TRBV4-3	-	TGCGCCAGCAGCCAAGTGAGCCACACCGGGGAGCTGTTTTTT	CASSQVSHTGELFF
TRBJ1-3	-	TRBV15	many	TGTGCCACCAGCAGCAGAGCAGGGAACACCATATATTTT	CATSSRAGNTIYF
TRBJ1-4	TRBD1	TRBV7-2	-	TGTGCCAGCAGCTTAGCCAGTCAGGGGGCTTTTGAAAAACTGTTTTTT	CASSLASQGAFEKLFF
TRBJ1-2	-	TRBV20-1	-	TGCAGTGCTAGAAGAGGGCGGGCCCCCTGTCCGGGGGCTGCTGGCTACACCTTC	CSARRGRAPCPGAAGYTF
TRBJ2-5	TRBD2	TRBV6-6	-	TGTGCCAGCAGTTTCACTAGCGGGAGGGAGACCCAGTACTTC	CASSFTSGRETQYF
TRBJ2-2	-	TRBV24-1	many	TGTGCCACCAGTGATCCCAGCCGGGTCGGCACCGGGGAGCTGTTTTTT	CATSDPSRVGTGELFF
TRBJ2-2	-	TRBV25-1	many	TGTGCCAGCGGACAAAAGACCGGGGAGCTGTTTTTT	CASGQKTGELFF
TRBJ2-7	-	TRBV3-2	-	TGTGCCAGCTGGACTAGCGGGCCGTACGAGCAGTACTTC	CASWTSGPYEQYF
TRBJ2-7	TRBD1	TRBV19	-	TGTGCCAGTAGTAATACCGGGACAGGGTATTTCGAGCAGTACTTC	CASSNTGTGYFEQYF
TRBJ2-7	TRBD2	TRBV20-1	many	TGCAGTGCCGTCGGGGGGAACTCCTACGAGCAGTACTTC	CSAVGGNSYEQYF
TRBJ2-7	TRBD2	TRBV10-2	-	TGCGCCAGCAGTGCCGGACTAGCGGGAGCGGTCGAGCAGTACTTC	CASSAGLAGAVEQYF
TRBJ1-3	-	TRBV12-3/TRBV12-4	-	TGTGCCAGCAGTACACTCCTCGGTCGCGGAAACACCATATATTTT	CASSTLLGRGNTIYF
TRBJ2-7	-	TRBV7-9	many	TGTGCCAGCAGACCGGGTTCCCACGAGCAGTACTTC	CASRPGSHEQYF
TRBJ2-5	-	TRBV7-9	-	TGTGCCAGCAGACAATATCCGCAAGAGACCCAGTACTTC	CASRQYPQETQYF
TRBJ2-2	-	TRBV6-2/TRBV6-3	-	TGTGCCGGGCGAACGACCGGGACGGTAAACACCGGGGAGCTGTTTTTT	CAGRTTGTVNTGELFF
TRBJ1-2	-	TRBV6-5	-	TGTGCCAGCAGTTACTCACTGGACAGCTTCGCCTCCTATGGCTACACCTTC	CASSYSLDSFASYGYTF
TRBJ1-2	-	TRBV12-3/TRBV12-4	-	TGTGCCAGCAGTCGACGGACTTCTAACTATGGCTACACCTTC	CASSRRTSNYGYTF
TRBJ1-2	-	TRBV12-3/TRBV12-4	many	TGTGCCAGCAGTGGGCCCCGCGTACAGCAAAACTATGGCTACACCTTC	CASSGPRVQQNYGYTF
TRBJ1-1	TRBD1	TRBV9	many	TGTGCCAGCAGCGTAGCTCAGGGGGGAGGCACTGAAGCTTTCTTT	CASSVAQGGGTEAFF
TRBJ2-2	-	TRBV24-1	few	TGTGCCACCAGTGATTTAAGGCAGGGGATCGGCGGGGAGCTGTTTTTT	CATSDLRQGIGGELFF
TRBJ1-4	-	TRBV19	-	TGCGCCAGCAGCCAAGGCGAACAGTTTAATGAAAAACTGTTTTTT	CASSQGEQFNEKLFF
TRBJ2-2	-	TRBV9	few	TGTGCCAGCAGCGTACAGGGGACGAACACCGGGGAGCTGTTTTTT	CASSVQGTNTGELFF
TRBJ2-7	-	TRBV6-1	-	TGTGCCAGCAGTGAATCGGTTTTGGACGAGCAGTACTTC	CASSESVLDEQYF
TRBJ2-2	-	TRBV6-1	-	TGTGCCAGCGATAACGGGGAGGCTGCCGGGGAGCTGTTTTTT	CASDNGEAAGELFF
TRBJ1-2	TRBD1	TRBV29-1	-	TGCAGCACCTCACGAGGGACAGGGGACTATGGCTACACCTTC	CSTSRGTGDYGYTF
TRBJ2-7	TRBD1	TRBV12-3/TRBV12-4	-	TGTGCCAGCACAGGACAGGCTCATTCCCAATTTTACGAGCAGTACTTC	CASTGQAHSQFYEQYF